The text below deals with one T cell receptor beta chain. The sample is drawn from a study of OX40 agonist ivuxolimab in advanced cancers. Clones were sequenced by immunoSEQ multiplex PCR, and TCRdb holds only the in-frame ones, with some missing. The sample holds just under 20,000 clones, under 90% seen once. The CDR3 sequence is 16 residues long. Germline CDR1 and CDR2: KGHSY and FQNENV. The V segment lost 0 bases and the J segment 5 bases; nucleotides outside the gene matches: 1. The J gene is TRBJ2-1, the V gene TRBV16; 13 nucleotides agree with TRBD2. Source: CD4+ or CD8+ T cells sorted from blood, taken in a trial of the OX40 agonist ivuxolimab. The TCR originated in an adult with an advanced solid tumor such as melanoma, head and neck, liver or kidney cancer. In DNA form, the CDR3 reads TGTGCCAGCAGCCAATCGGGACTAGCGGGACACAATGAGCAGTTCTTC. As protein: CASSQSGLAGHNEQFF.